Listed below are T cell receptor beta chains from one sample, sequenced in a study of blood T cell repertoires in COVID-19. Assay: immunoSEQ multiplex PCR; the TCRdb copy retains only in-frame clones and omits some. In the table there are about 250,000 clones, nearly 90% of which are singletons. Source material: peripheral blood. These receptors all stem from a woman aged 40 to 50 who had recovered from COVID-19. Each CDR3 is given with its conserved first and last residue. D genes are given only for firm matches. For some rows the clone size is stated as once, few or many, or as a class when expanded; others skip it.

15 TRBJ2-2 TRBV27 once NA CASSLRDASHGELFF TGTGCCAGCAGTTTGCGGGACGCCAGCCACGGGGAGCTGTTTTTT
14 TRBJ2-7 TRBV30 NA NA CAWTERALAYEQYF TGTGCCTGGACTGAGCGGGCGTTGGCCTACGAGCAGTACTTC
16 TRBJ1-3 TRBV5-1 NA NA CASSAYRGGSGNTIYF TGCGCCAGCAGCGCCTACCGGGGGGGATCTGGAAACACCATATATTTT
17 TRBJ1-4 TRBV15 NA TRBD1 CATSRGQPGQGNEKLFF TGTGCCACCAGCAGAGGCCAACCGGGACAGGGAAATGAAAAACTGTTTTTT
13 TRBJ1-2 TRBV12-3/TRBV12-4 NA TRBD1 CASSPDRSYGYTF TGTGCCAGCAGCCCGGACAGGTCCTATGGCTACACCTTC
13 TRBJ2-7 TRBV12-5 NA NA CASGLDRVREQYF TGTGCTAGTGGTTTGGACAGGGTACGGGAGCAGTACTTC
14 TRBJ1-1 TRBV10-3 NA TRBD1 CAISKDQGGTEAFF TGTGCCATCAGTAAAGACCAGGGGGGAACTGAAGCTTTCTTT
16 TRBJ2-3 TRBV19 NA TRBD2 CASTLRTSGSADTQYF TGTGCCAGTACCCTCCGGACTAGCGGGAGCGCAGATACGCAGTATTTT
13 TRBJ1-6 TRBV11-2 NA NA CASSLALQLPLHF TGTGCCAGCAGCTTAGCCCTACAGCTACCCCTCCACTTT
15 TRBJ2-7 TRBV6-2/TRBV6-3 few TRBD1 CASSYGRGPIYEQYF TGTGCCAGCAGTTACGGTAGGGGGCCCATCTACGAGCAGTACTTC
15 TRBJ1-6 TRBV2 once NA CATHEELSYNSPLHF TGTGCCACCCATGAAGAGCTAAGCTATAATTCACCCCTCCACTTT
14 TRBJ1-2 TRBV30 once TRBD1 CAWSQQGAREGYTF TGTGCCTGGAGCCAACAGGGGGCGCGGGAAGGCTACACCTTC
15 TRBJ1-4 TRBV4-3 NA TRBD1 CASSQGGQGVEKLFF TGCGCCAGCAGCCAAGGGGGACAGGGTGTTGAAAAACTGTTTTTT
17 TRBJ2-1 TRBV6-2/TRBV6-3 NA TRBD2 CASSYFFAGGNSNEQFF TGTGCCAGCAGTTACTTTTTCGCGGGGGGCAACTCCAATGAGCAGTTCTTC
16 TRBJ1-5 TRBV5-6 NA NA CASSLGGGNSNQPQHF TGTGCCAGCAGCTTGGGAGGAGGGAATAGCAATCAGCCCCAGCATTTT
15 TRBJ2-1 TRBV12-2 NA NA CASHPLREGYNEQFF TGTGCAAGTCACCCGCTCCGGGAGGGGTACAATGAGCAGTTCTTC
16 TRBJ1-2 TRBV6-2/TRBV6-3 NA NA CASRPTRTGFDYGYTF TGTGCCAGCAGGCCTACTAGAACAGGGTTCGACTATGGCTACACCTTC
12 TRBJ1-3 TRBV28 once NA CATWGRGNTIYF TGTGCCACCTGGGGGAGGGGAAACACCATATATTTT